This T cell receptor (beta chain) derives from a study of naive and memory T cell subsets. Described treatment: skin biopsy from PPD injection site in Mantoux-positive individual. A UMI-containing oligonucleotide was joined by 3' ligation to the TCR cDNA template. Germline CDR1 SEHNR, CDR2 FQNEAQ (reference sequence). The CDR3 consists of 14 residues. Trimming pared 2 bases from V and 13 bases from J, leaving 17 bases between. Four PCR rounds used nested alpha and beta constant region primers plus the SP2 primer. TCRdb called the UMI-ligation and nested PCR reads again in MiXCR, with one record for every CDR3 protein. The sample holds more than 30,000 distinct CDR3 sequences; approximately 10% are singletons and the top ten take about 4.2%.

The receptor was isolated from an adult in good health. This chain joins TRBV7-9 and TRBJ1-4, with D unresolved. This material consisted of skin, taken from a tuberculin skin test site. DNA of the CDR3: TGTGCCAGCAGCTTACTAGGGCATCGTGGGAGACTGTTTTTT. It translates to CASSLLGHRGRLFF.